The 27 T cell receptor beta chains given below trace back to one sample, sequenced in a study of lymphopenia after photon versus proton radiotherapy. Here immunoSEQ multiplex PCR was the method, and the copy in TCRdb shows in-frame clones only, minus some. The sample lists tens of thousands of clones, about 84% occurring once. The sequenced sample was peripheral blood, obtained from a patient treated with proton-based radiotherapy. These receptors were taken from a woman aged 70-85 years with pancreatic cancer.

The chain combines TRBV7-2 with TRBJ2-1; 11 bases align to TRBD1. V lost 8 bases and J lost 7; bases outside the gene matches: 7. CDR3 length equals 14 residues. Germline V CDR1 and CDR2: SGHTA, FQGNSA. CDR3 region: CASSPDRGLNEQFF. In DNA form, the CDR3 reads TGTGCCAGCTCTCCGGACAGGGGGCTTAATGAGCAGTTCTTC.

V and J are TRBV9 and TRBJ2-2, with 7 bases identical to TRBD2. Germline V gene lookup returns CDR1 SGDLS and CDR2 YYNGEE. The CDR3 contains 16 residues. The V gene end was trimmed by 2 bases and the J gene end by 0 bases; junction bases not matched to a gene: 4. CDR3 sequence: CASSVGLAANTGELFF. Here the CDR3 DNA reads TGTGCCAGCAGCGTGGGTCTAGCGGCGAACACCGGGGAGCTGTTTTTT.

The V and J genes are TRBV4-3 and TRBJ2-1; tentative D call: TRBD1 (6 bases). Germline assignment: CDR1 LGHNA and CDR2 YSLEER. The V end lost 3 bases, the J end lost 5 bases, and 17 bases lay between the germline ends. This CDR3 contains 16 residues. Here the CDR3 reads CASSHLIRGEHNEQFF. The CDR3 DNA reads TGCGCCAGCAGCCACCTCATCAGGGGAGAGCACAATGAGCAGTTCTTC.

The chain links TRBV5-1 to TRBJ2-2, with TRBD1 as a possible D gene (6 bases). Germline-derived CDR1 and CDR2 are SGHRS and YFSETQ. V lost 4 bases, J lost 4 bases, and 20 bases lay in between. The CDR3 is 17 residues long. The CDR3 region has the DNA TGCGCCAGCAGCCTAAATCTGGCTGGGACACCCACCGGGGAGCTGTTTTTT. This sequence encodes CASSLNLAGTPTGELFF.

This chain uses TRBV11-3 with TRBJ2-3, with D possibly TRBD1 on 7 matching bases. Germline V gives CDR1 SGHNT, CDR2 YENEEA. CDR3 size: 14 residues. V was trimmed by 8 bases and J by 3 bases, leaving 15 bases between them. This CDR3 reads CASLSRGRTDTQYF. Here the CDR3 DNA reads TGTGCCAGCCTGAGCAGGGGGAGGACAGATACGCAGTATTTT.

This chain links TRBV7-2 with TRBJ2-5; 8 bases are shared with TRBD1. Germline CDR1 and CDR2: SGHTA and FQGNSA. The CDR3 contains 14 residues. The ends lost 2 bases at V and 5 bases at J; junction bases unmatched: 4. CDR3 region: CASSLRDRRETQYF. Here the CDR3 DNA reads TGTGCCAGCAGCTTACGGGACAGGAGGGAGACCCAGTACTTC. Combining the CDR3 with reference TRBV7-2 and TRBJ2-5 gives the whole variable domain GAGVSQSPSNKVTEKGKDVELRCDPISGHTALYWYRQSLGQGLEFLIYFQGNSAPDKSGLPSDRFSAERTGGSVSTLTIQRTQQEDSAVYLCASSLRDRRETQYFGPGTRLLVL.

This chain uses TRBV28 with TRBJ1-3; D possibly corresponds to TRBD1 (6 bases). The CDR3 contains 12 residues. Trimming cost V 8 bases and J 5 bases, with 10 bases left between them. The germline V gene encodes CDR1 MDHEN and CDR2 SYDVKM. The CDR3 nucleotides are TGTGCCAGCGGTCAGGGGCGAAACACCATATATTTT. It encodes CASGQGRNTIYF.

The chain uses TRBV5-1 and TRBJ1-2; 8 bases are shared with TRBD1. Unmatched junction bases numbered 19, after V lost 6 bases and J lost 6 bases. Germline values: CDR1 SGHRS, CDR2 YFSETQ. The CDR3 totals 17 residues. CDR3 protein: CASIPSPDRDSLNGYTF. The CDR3 nucleotides read TGCGCCAGCATCCCGAGCCCGGACAGGGATAGTCTGAATGGCTACACCTTC.

The V call is TRBV7-6, the J call TRBJ2-4; D is uncertain. Trimming shortened V by 3 bases and J by 0 bases, and 18 bases separated the two germline ends. In germline, CDR1 is SGHVS, CDR2 FNYEAQ. This CDR3 has 18 amino acids. CDR3 nucleotide sequence: TGTGCCAGCAGCTTGGGTGGTTTGCATTCCCTAGCCAAAAACATTCAGTACTTC. Amino acids: CASSLGGLHSLAKNIQYF.

The chain joins TRBV11-3 to TRBJ1-1; 10 bases line up with TRBD1. Trimming removed 5 bases from V and 5 bases from J; junction bases left unmatched: 5. The CDR3 has 14 residues. Germline CDR1 reads SGHNT; CDR2 reads YENEEA. The CDR3 nucleotides are TGTGCCAGCAGCCCCGGACAGGGGGGTACTGAAGCTTTCTTT. Translation: CASSPGQGGTEAFF.

The V and J genes are TRBV27 and TRBJ2-3, with 7 bases aligning to TRBD2. Germline CDR1 MNHEY, CDR2 SMNVEV (reference sequence). This CDR3 is built from 15 residues. Trimming took 5 bases from V and 6 from J; bases not matched to a gene: 11. The CDR3 nucleotides are TGTGCCAGCAGTGAACGGGGAGGGCCCCGGGATACGCAGTATTTT. It yields the protein CASSERGGPRDTQYF.

This clone was seen a few times. The gene calls are TRBV19 and TRBJ1-5; D gene unclear. The germline V gene has CDR1 LNHDA and CDR2 SQIVND (reference sequence). V dropped 0 bases and J dropped 5 bases, with 8 bases sitting between them. The CDR3 totals 14 residues. CDR3 DNA sequence: TGTGCCAGTAGTATAGAGAGGATCCATCAGCCCCAGCATTTT. This sequence encodes CASSIERIHQPQHF.

J is TRBJ2-7 and V is TRBV19, with D perhaps TRBD1 (5 bases). V lost 10 bases and J 0 bases, leaving 16 bases between the germline ends. The V gene's germline CDR1 is LNHDA and CDR2 SQIVND (reference sequence). The CDR3 is 14 amino acids. The CDR3 is CATKTGTNSYEQYF. CDR3 sequence (DNA): TGTGCCACCAAAACAGGAACCAACTCCTACGAGCAGTACTTC.

The J gene is TRBJ1-4, the V gene TRBV6-5; D not resolved. The V gene's germline CDR1 is MNHEY and CDR2 SVGAGI. The ends were cut back, 2 bases at V and 9 bases at J, with 10 bases in the middle. This CDR3 has 13 amino acids. The CDR3 loop reads CASSYNPGQKLFF. The CDR3 DNA reads TGTGCCAGCAGTTACAATCCAGGCCAAAAACTGTTTTTT.

This chain links TRBV30 with TRBJ2-7; 9 nucleotides line up with TRBD1. J was trimmed by 3 bases and V by 2 bases; bases with no gene match: 11. CDR3 length: 16 amino acids. CDR1 and CDR2 (germline): GTSNPN, SVGIG (reference sequence). CDR3 DNA: TGTGCCTGGAGTCCCGGGACAGGGAAAATCGTCTACGAGCAGTACTTC. This encodes CAWSPGTGKIVYEQYF.

This clone is a singleton in its sample. This sequence joins TRBV19 and TRBJ2-1, with 9 bases matching TRBD2. The CDR3 covers 15 residues. Trimming cost V 3 bases and J 5 bases; bases outside gene matches: 5. CDR1 is LNHDA, CDR2 SQIVND, per germline (reference sequence). CDR3 region: CASSISGRTDNEQFF. The CDR3 nucleotides read TGTGCCAGTAGTATCAGCGGGAGGACCGACAATGAGCAGTTCTTC.

As DNA, the CDR3 is TGTGCCAGCAGCTTAGATCCCCCTAACTATGGCTACACCTTC. Protein product: CASSLDPPNYGYTF. This chain uses TRBV7-9 with TRBJ1-2, with no clear D. Germline V gene lookup returns CDR1 SEHNR and CDR2 FQNEAQ (reference sequence). The V end lost 1 base, the J end lost 0 bases, and 6 bases lay between the germline ends. There are 14 residues in the CDR3.

V usage is TRBV30 and J usage is TRBJ2-5, with D perhaps matching TRBD1 (6 bases). The CDR3 sequence is 15 residues long. V was shortened by 2 bases and J by 2 bases, with 15 bases between the two germline ends. Germline assignment: CDR1 GTSNPN and CDR2 SVGIG (reference sequence). The CDR3 coding sequence is TGTGCCTGGAGTACTCTCGGGACACCTCAAGAGACCCAGTACTTC. Translating gives CAWSTLGTPQETQYF.

The V gene is TRBV7-2, the J gene TRBJ1-3, with 10 bases lining up with TRBD1. The CDR3 runs to 15 residues. Unmatched junction bases numbered 5, after V lost 8 bases and J lost 1 base. The germline V gene encodes CDR1 SGHTA and CDR2 FQGNSA. CDR3 sequence reads: CASARDRGSGNTIYF. CDR3 DNA sequence: TGTGCCAGCGCCCGGGACAGGGGATCTGGAAACACCATATATTTT. The variable domain in full, completed from reference TRBV7-2 and TRBJ1-3, reads GAGVSQSPSNKVTEKGKDVELRCDPISGHTALYWYRQSLGQGLEFLIYFQGNSAPDKSGLPSDRFSAERTGGSVSTLTIQRTQQEDSAVYLCASARDRGSGNTIYFGEGSWLTVV.

The chain employs TRBV30 and TRBJ1-2; D remains ambiguous. The V gene lost 8 bases and the J gene lost 6 bases, with 13 bases spanning the gap. The CDR3 sequence is 11 residues long. Looked up from germline, CDR1 is GTSNPN and CDR2 is SVGIG (reference sequence). CDR3 nucleotides: TGTGCCCTACGACTGGGTGATGGCTACACCTTC. As protein: CALRLGDGYTF. The full variable domain, rest sourced from reference TRBV30 and TRBJ1-2, is SQTIHQWPATLVQPVGSPLSLECTVEGTSNPNLYWYRQAAGRGLQLLFYSVGIGQISSEVPQNLSASRPQDRQFILSSKKLLLSDSGFYLCALRLGDGYTFGSGTRLTVV.

The V gene is TRBV18, the J gene TRBJ2-7; TRBD1 matches at 8 bases. This CDR3 has 14 amino acids. Germline CDR1 and CDR2: KGHSH and LQKENI. V was clipped by 4 bases and J by 3 bases; unmatched bases: 5. CDR3 loop: CASSLGTGLYEQYF. The CDR3 DNA reads as TGTGCCAGCTCACTCGGGACAGGACTCTACGAGCAGTACTTC.

V usage is TRBV11-3 and J usage is TRBJ2-3; 10 bases are a match to TRBD1. The germline CDR1 and CDR2 sequences are SGHNT and YENEEA. The ends lost 2 bases at V and 0 bases at J; junction bases unmatched: 8. The length of the CDR3 is 18 residues. As DNA, the CDR3 is TGTGCCAGCAGCTTAAGGCCCGGGACAGGGGTTAGCACAGATACGCAGTATTTT. It yields the protein CASSLRPGTGVSTDTQYF.

This sequence joins TRBV28 and TRBJ1-6; possible D gene TRBD1, 5 bases. The CDR3 is 16 residues long. CDR1 and CDR2 from the germline V gene are MDHEN and SYDVKM. V lost 6 bases, J lost 1 base, and 13 bases lay in between. The CDR3 sequence is CASSSFGGSYNSPLHF. The CDR3 coding sequence is TGTGCCAGCAGCTCTTTTGGGGGATCCTATAATTCACCCCTCCACTTT.

The genes are TRBV28 and TRBJ1-2; no reliable D call. Germline loops: CDR1 MDHEN, CDR2 SYDVKM. V lost 6 bases and J 5 bases, leaving 7 bases between the germline ends. The CDR3 runs to 11 residues. As DNA, the CDR3 is TGTGCCAGCAGGGATGGGTATGGCTACACCTTC. Protein product: CASRDGYGYTF.

The chain links TRBV7-9 to TRBJ2-3; 7 bases agree with TRBD1. The CDR3 sequence is 14 residues long. J lost 2 bases, V lost 5 bases, and 4 bases had no gene match. Per germline, CDR1 SEHNR and CDR2 FQNEAQ (reference sequence). CDR3 sequence reads: CASSRGGATDTQYF. In DNA, the CDR3 is TGTGCCAGCAGCCGAGGGGGCGCCACAGATACGCAGTATTTT.

This chain connects TRBV12-5 to TRBJ2-2; a weak D match, TRBD1 (5 bases). The CDR3 totals 16 residues. V lost 1 base to trimming and J lost 0 bases, with 9 bases between them. Germline loops: CDR1 LGHNT, CDR2 FRNRAP. The CDR3 reads CASGLGQNANTGELFF. CDR3 nucleotides: TGTGCTAGTGGTTTGGGACAGAACGCGAACACCGGGGAGCTGTTTTTT.

This clone was detected only once. This rearrangement joins TRBV4-3 to TRBJ2-6, with TRBD2 identical over 8 bases. Germline values: CDR1 LGHNA, CDR2 YSLEER. J was trimmed by 2 bases and V by 0 bases; bases with no gene match: 9. The CDR3 totals 19 residues. The DNA for the CDR3 is TGCGCCAGCAGCCAAGATTTGGCGGGAGGTCCCCCTGGGGCCAACGTCCTGACTTTC. It yields the protein CASSQDLAGGPPGANVLTF.